These 17 T cell receptor beta chains originate from one sample sequenced in a study of T cell repertoires in cytomegalovirus infection. TCRdb passed the reads through MiXCR, listing each CDR3 protein once. The repertoire holds about 320,000 distinct CDR3 sequences, with 9.5% as singletons. Sequencing used PBMCs. These receptors originate from a human donor in good health (CMV status not recorded). Some clones in this sample may be carry-over from other donors' samples.

This clonotype came up a few times. The chain carries TRBV19 and TRBJ1-1; 9 nucleotides line up with TRBD1. The CDR3 spans 15 residues. Germline CDR1 is LNHDA and CDR2 is SQIVND (reference sequence). Trimming at V came to 5 bases and at J to 0 bases, leaving 4 bases not matched to a gene. CDR3 loop: CASSVTGGVNTEAFF. The CDR3 region has the DNA TGTGCCAGTAGTGTTACAGGGGGCGTGAACACTGAAGCTTTCTTT.

This clonotype appeared many times. The genes are TRBV7-2 and TRBJ1-1; D is uncertain. V lost 6 bases to trimming and J lost 0 bases, with 14 bases between them. Germline CDR1 and CDR2: SGHTA and FQGNSA. This CDR3 has 15 amino acids. The CDR3 coding sequence is TGTGCCAGCAGTTCTCCGTTCTTCATGAACACTGAAGCTTTCTTT. Protein product: CASSSPFFMNTEAFF.

As to this clonotype: A junction end diverges from the germline sequence, so it may reflect a read error. The V gene is TRBV6-2 or TRBV6-3, the J gene TRBJ2-5, with D tentatively TRBD2 (5 bases). The germline CDR1 and CDR2 sequences are MNHEY and SVGEGT. This CDR3 has 12 amino acids. CDR3: CATTTPGENQYF. CDR3 nucleotide sequence: TGTGCCACCACTACCCCTGGGGAGAACCAGTACTTC.

This clonotype occurred a few times. The chain recombines TRBV12-3 or TRBV12-4 with TRBJ2-3, with a weak D call TRBD1 (6 bases). The CDR3 is 16 amino acids. The V and J ends lost 2 bases and 1 base respectively, with 13 bases between them. CDR3 in DNA: TGTGCCAGCAGTTTAAGGACAGCGAGGCGCACAGATACGCAGTATTTT. Residues: CASSLRTARRTDTQYF.

This clonotype was seen many times. The chain has TRBV7-6 and TRBJ2-3, with D perhaps matching TRBD1 (5 bases). V lost 4 bases and J lost 5, with 16 bases in between. This CDR3 has 15 residues. In germline, CDR1 is SGHVS, CDR2 FNYEAQ. The CDR3, as DNA: TGTGCCAGCAGCTCAGTCAGGGTGTTGCGAGATACGCAGTATTTT. Its translation is CASSSVRVLRDTQYF.

The chain joins TRBV11-3 to TRBJ1-1; the D gene is possibly TRBD1 (5 bases). Germline CDR1 SGHNT, CDR2 YENEEA. V was trimmed by 3 bases and J by 11 bases, leaving 13 bases between them. The CDR3 loop spans 12 amino acids. The CDR3 loop is CASSLHQGHAFF. CDR3 nucleotides: TGTGCCAGCAGCTTGCACCAGGGCCACGCTTTCTTT.

This clonotype was picked up many times. This sequence joins TRBV7-8 and TRBJ1-5; the D gene is possibly TRBD1 (6 bases). Germline CDR1 and CDR2: SGHVS and FQNEAQ. V dropped 1 base and J dropped 6 bases, with 13 bases sitting between them. The CDR3 spans 15 residues. CDR3 sequence reads: CASSLDRWGAQPQHF. The CDR3 nucleotides are TGTGCCAGCAGCTTAGATCGGTGGGGGGCTCAGCCCCAGCATTTT.

This clonotype has more than one count but fewer than ten. Here the CDR3 DNA reads TGTGCCAGCAGTGAAGCGCACGGGCAGGGTCGATCCTACGAGCAGTACTTC. It specifies CASSEAHGQGRSYEQYF. V is TRBV2 and J is TRBJ2-7, with a tentative D call TRBD1 (5 bases). This CDR3 region has 17 residues. Trimming took off 0 bases at V and 1 base at J, with 16 bases between the two ends. Germline CDR1 and CDR2: SNHLY and FYNNEI.

This clonotype showed up many times. This chain connects TRBV20-1 to TRBJ2-1; 10 bases match TRBD2. Unmatched junction bases numbered 21, after V lost 3 bases and J lost 7 bases. The CDR3 is 19 residues long. Germline CDR1 DFQATT, CDR2 SNEGSKA (reference sequence). In DNA, the CDR3 is TGCAGTGCTAGGGGTGGGGCCTTATGGCGAGCGGGGGGGCAAAATGAGCAGTTCTTC. Amino acids: CSARGGALWRAGGQNEQFF.

This clonotype was counted a few times. The J gene is TRBJ1-2, the V gene TRBV7-9, with 7 bases aligning to TRBD1. CDR1 and CDR2 (germline): SEHNR, FQNEAQ (reference sequence). With V trimmed by 6 bases and J by 3 bases, 4 bases remained unmatched. The CDR3 is made up of 13 amino acids. DNA for the CDR3: TGTGCCAGCAGTTCCGGGACAGACTATGGCTACACCTTC. This gives the protein CASSSGTDYGYTF.

Many counts were recorded for this clonotype. As DNA, the CDR3 is TGTGCCAGCAGTCTAGCGGGGGCCCTCTACGAGCAGTACTTC. Its translation is CASSLAGALYEQYF. This rearrangement joins TRBV7-2 to TRBJ2-7; 10 bases agree with TRBD2. V lost 6 bases and J lost 3; bases outside the gene matches: 5. Germline V gene lookup returns CDR1 SGHTA and CDR2 FQGNSA. CDR3 size: 14 residues.

This clonotype was seen more than once but under ten times. The chain couples TRBV7-2 to TRBJ2-1, with D perhaps assigned TRBD1 or TRBD2 (5 bases each). Trimming shortened V by 5 bases and J by 5 bases, and 19 bases separated the two germline ends. This CDR3 is 16 amino acids long. Per the germline V gene, CDR1 is SGHTA and CDR2 is FQGNSA. DNA for the CDR3: TGTGCCAGCAGCCCCCCCGGCCGGGACCTTCACAATGAGCAGTTCTTC. Amino acids: CASSPPGRDLHNEQFF.

This clonotype appeared many times. The chain combines TRBV12-3 or TRBV12-4 with TRBJ2-1; 13 bases align to TRBD2. The CDR3 covers 15 residues. J was trimmed by 9 bases and V by 2 bases; bases with no gene match: 4. CDR3 DNA: TGTGCCAGCAGTTTAACTAGCGGGAGGGTTCCTGAGCAGTTCTTC. It translates to CASSLTSGRVPEQFF.

The V gene is TRBV20-1, the J gene TRBJ2-5; TRBD2 aligns across 8 bases. V shed 3 bases, J shed 5 bases, and the junction held 8 bases outside the gene matches. From germline, CDR1 is DFQATT and CDR2 SNEGSKA (reference sequence). The CDR3 runs 14 residues. CDR3 sequence: CSARIPGGPETQYF. The CDR3 bases are TGCAGTGCTAGGATTCCGGGAGGGCCGGAGACCCAGTACTTC.

This clonotype was observed a handful of times. The chain links TRBV12-3 or TRBV12-4 to TRBJ2-1; TRBD1 might be the D (5 bases). Trimming removed 6 bases from V and 10 bases from J, with 13 bases in between. The CDR3 spans 12 residues. The CDR3 loop is CASSPRVYEQFF. Written as DNA, the CDR3 is TGTGCCAGCAGCCCCAGGGTATACGAGCAGTTCTTC.

Only a few counts were recorded for this clonotype. J is TRBJ1-6 and V is TRBV12-3 or TRBV12-4, with D possibly TRBD1 on 5 matching bases. V shed 8 bases and J shed 6 bases, with 11 bases lying between them. The CDR3 sequence is 13 residues long. The CDR3, as DNA: TGTGCCAGCCGGCGGGGGGTTAATTCACCCCTCCACTTT. Residues: CASRRGVNSPLHF.

This clonotype appeared a few times. This rearrangement joins TRBV7-4 to TRBJ2-3; no definite D call. Germline assignment: CDR1 SGHVT and CDR2 SQSDAQ. With 6 bases removed from V and 7 bases from J, the gap between germline ends came to 5 bases. CDR3 length: 10 residues. The CDR3 loop reads CASSPNTQYF. The CDR3 nucleotides are TGTGCCAGCAGTCCTAATACGCAGTATTTT. Combining the CDR3 with reference TRBV7-4 and TRBJ2-3 gives the whole variable domain GAGVSQSPRYKVAKRGRDVALRCDSISGHVTLYWYRQTLGQGSEVLTYSQSDAQRDKSGRPSGRFSAERPERSVSTLKIQRTEQGDSAVYLCASSPNTQYFGPGTRLTVL.